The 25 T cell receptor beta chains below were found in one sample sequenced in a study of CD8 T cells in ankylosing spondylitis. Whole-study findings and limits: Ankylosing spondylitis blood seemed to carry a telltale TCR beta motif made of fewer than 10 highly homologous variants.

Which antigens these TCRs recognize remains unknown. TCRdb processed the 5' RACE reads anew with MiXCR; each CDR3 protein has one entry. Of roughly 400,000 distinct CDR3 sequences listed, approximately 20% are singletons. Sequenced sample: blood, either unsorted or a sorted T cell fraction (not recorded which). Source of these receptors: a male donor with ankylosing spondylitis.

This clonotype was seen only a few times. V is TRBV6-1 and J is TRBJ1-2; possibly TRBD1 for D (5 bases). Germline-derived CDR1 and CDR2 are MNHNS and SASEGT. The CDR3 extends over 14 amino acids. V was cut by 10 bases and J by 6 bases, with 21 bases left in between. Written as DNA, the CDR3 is TGTGCCACCAGGCTCGAGAGGGGCCTCGATGGCTACACCTTC. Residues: CATRLERGLDGYTF.

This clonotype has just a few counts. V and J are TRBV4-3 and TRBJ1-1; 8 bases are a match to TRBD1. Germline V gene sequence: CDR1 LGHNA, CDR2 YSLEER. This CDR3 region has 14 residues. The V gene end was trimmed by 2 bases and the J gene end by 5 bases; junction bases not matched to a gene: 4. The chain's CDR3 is CASSQLDRGTEAFF. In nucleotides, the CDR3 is TGCGCCAGCAGCCAACTTGACAGGGGAACTGAAGCTTTCTTT.

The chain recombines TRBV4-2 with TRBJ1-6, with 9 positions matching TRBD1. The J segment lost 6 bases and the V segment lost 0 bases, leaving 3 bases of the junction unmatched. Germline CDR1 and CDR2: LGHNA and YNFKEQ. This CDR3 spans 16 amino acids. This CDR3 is CASSQDQGQGNSPLHF. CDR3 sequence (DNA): TGTGCCAGCAGCCAAGATCAGGGACAGGGTAATTCACCCCTCCACTTT.

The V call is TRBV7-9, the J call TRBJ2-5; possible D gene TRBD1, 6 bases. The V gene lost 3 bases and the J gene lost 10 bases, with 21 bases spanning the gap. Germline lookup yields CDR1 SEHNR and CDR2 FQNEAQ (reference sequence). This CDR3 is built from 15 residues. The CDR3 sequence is CASSFFAVRDNGQYF. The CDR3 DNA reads TGTGCCAGCAGCTTTTTTGCCGTTCGGGACAATGGCCAGTACTTC.

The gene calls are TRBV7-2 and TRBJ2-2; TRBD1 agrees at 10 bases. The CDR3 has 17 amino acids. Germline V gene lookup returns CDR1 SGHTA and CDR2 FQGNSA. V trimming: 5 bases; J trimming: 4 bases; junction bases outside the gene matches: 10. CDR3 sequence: CASSVLIGTGVTGELFF. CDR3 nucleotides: TGTGCCAGCAGCGTTCTAATTGGGACAGGGGTCACCGGGGAGCTGTTTTTT.

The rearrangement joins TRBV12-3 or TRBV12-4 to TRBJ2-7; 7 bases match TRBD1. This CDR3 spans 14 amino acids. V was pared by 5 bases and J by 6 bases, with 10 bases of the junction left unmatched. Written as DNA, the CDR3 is TGTGCCAGCAGTCGGGACAGAGGTATGAGCGAGCAGTACTTC. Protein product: CASSRDRGMSEQYF.

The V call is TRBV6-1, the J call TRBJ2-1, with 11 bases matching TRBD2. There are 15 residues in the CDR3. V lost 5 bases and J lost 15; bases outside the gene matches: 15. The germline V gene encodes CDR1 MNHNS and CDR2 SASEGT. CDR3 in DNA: TGTGCCAGCAGTCTAGGGGGGACTAGCGGTCCTCGAACGTTCTTC. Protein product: CASSLGGTSGPRTFF.

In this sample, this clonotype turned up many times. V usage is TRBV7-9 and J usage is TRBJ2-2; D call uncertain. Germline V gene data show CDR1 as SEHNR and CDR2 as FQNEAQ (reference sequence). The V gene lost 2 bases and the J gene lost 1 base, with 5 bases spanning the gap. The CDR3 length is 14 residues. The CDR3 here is CASSLRQNTGELFF. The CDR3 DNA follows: TGTGCCAGCAGCTTAAGACAGAACACCGGGGAGCTGTTTTTT.

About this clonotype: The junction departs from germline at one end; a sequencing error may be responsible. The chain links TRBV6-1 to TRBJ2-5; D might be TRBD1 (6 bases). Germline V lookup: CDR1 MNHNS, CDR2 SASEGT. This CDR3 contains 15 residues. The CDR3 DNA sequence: TGTGCCAGCACTGAACTGAACAGGGTCTGGGAGACCCAGTACTTC. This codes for CASTELNRVWETQYF.

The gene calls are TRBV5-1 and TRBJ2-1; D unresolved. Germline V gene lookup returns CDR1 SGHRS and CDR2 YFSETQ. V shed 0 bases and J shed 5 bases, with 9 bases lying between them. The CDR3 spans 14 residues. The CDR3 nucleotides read TGCGCCAGCAGCTTGGGTCTAGGGCACAATGAGCAGTTCTTC. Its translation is CASSLGLGHNEQFF. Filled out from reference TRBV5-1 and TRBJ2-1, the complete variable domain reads KAGVTQTPRYLIKTRGQQVTLSCSPISGHRSVSWYQQTPGQGLQFLFEYFSETQRNKGNFPGRFSGRQFSNSRSEMNVSTLELGDSALYLCASSLGLGHNEQFFGPGTRLTVL.

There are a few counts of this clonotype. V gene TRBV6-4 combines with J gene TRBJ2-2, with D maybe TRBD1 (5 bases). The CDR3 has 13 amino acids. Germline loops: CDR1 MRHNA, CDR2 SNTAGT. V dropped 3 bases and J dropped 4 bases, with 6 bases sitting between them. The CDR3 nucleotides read TGTGCCAGCAGTGAGCAGGGCACCGGGGAGCTGTTTTTT. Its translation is CASSEQGTGELFF.

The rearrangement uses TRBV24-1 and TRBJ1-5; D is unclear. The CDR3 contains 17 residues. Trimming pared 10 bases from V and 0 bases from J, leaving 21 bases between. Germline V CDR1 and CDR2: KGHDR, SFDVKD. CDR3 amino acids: CATSWEARINSNQPQHF. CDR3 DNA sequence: TGTGCCACTTCCTGGGAGGCGAGGATTAATAGCAATCAGCCCCAGCATTTT.

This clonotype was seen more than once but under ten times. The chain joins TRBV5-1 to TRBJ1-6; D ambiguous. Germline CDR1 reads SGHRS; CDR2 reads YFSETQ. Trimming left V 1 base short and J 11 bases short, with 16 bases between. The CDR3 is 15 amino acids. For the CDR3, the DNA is TGCGCCAGCAGCTTGAAAGGGCGGGTTGAAACACCCCTCCACTTT. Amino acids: CASSLKGRVETPLHF.

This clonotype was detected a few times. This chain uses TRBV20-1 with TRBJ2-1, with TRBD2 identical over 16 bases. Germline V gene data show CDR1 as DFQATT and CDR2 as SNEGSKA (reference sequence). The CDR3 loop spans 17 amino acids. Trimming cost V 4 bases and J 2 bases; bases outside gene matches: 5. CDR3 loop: CSAKPGLAGGPYNEQFF. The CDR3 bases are TGCAGTGCTAAGCCGGGACTAGCGGGAGGGCCCTACAATGAGCAGTTCTTC.

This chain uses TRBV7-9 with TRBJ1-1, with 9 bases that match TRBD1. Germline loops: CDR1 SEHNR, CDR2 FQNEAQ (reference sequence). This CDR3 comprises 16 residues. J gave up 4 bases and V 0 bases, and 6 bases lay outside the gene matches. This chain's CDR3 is CASSLAQGAGSTEAFF. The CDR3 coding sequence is TGTGCCAGCAGCTTAGCACAGGGGGCAGGGAGCACTGAAGCTTTCTTT.

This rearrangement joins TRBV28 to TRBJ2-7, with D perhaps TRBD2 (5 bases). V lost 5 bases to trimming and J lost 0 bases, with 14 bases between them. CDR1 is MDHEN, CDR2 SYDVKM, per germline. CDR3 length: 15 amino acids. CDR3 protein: CASSERRPSSYEQYF. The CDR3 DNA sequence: TGTGCCAGCAGTGAGCGGAGGCCTAGCTCCTACGAGCAGTACTTC.

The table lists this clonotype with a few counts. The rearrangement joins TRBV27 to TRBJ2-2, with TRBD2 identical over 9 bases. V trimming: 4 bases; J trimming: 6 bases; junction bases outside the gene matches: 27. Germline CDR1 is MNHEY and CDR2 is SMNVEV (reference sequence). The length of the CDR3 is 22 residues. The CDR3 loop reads CASSSLRWLAGHSPVGSGELFF. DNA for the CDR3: TGTGCCAGCAGTTCCCTCAGGTGGCTAGCGGGACATTCCCCCGTAGGTTCCGGGGAGCTGTTTTTT.

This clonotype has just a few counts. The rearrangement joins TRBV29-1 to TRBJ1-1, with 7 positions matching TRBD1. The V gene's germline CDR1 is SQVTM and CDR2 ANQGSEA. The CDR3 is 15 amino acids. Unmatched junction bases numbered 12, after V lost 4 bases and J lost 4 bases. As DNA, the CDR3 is TGCAGCGTTGGGACAGGACTCCCTCGGGGCACTGAAGCTTTCTTT. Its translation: CSVGTGLPRGTEAFF.

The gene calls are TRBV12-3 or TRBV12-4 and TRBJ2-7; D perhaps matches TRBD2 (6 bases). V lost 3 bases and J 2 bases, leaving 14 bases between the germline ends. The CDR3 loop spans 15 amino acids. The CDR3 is CASSFSAGQTYEQYF. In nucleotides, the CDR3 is TGTGCCAGCAGTTTTTCAGCGGGCCAAACCTACGAGCAGTACTTC.

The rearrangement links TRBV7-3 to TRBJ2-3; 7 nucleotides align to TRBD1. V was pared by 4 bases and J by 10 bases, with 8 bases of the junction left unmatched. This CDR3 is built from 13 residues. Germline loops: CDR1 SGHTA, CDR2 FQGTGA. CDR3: CASSSRWDSPQYF. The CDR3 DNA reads TGTGCCAGCAGCTCCAGATGGGACAGTCCGCAGTATTTT.

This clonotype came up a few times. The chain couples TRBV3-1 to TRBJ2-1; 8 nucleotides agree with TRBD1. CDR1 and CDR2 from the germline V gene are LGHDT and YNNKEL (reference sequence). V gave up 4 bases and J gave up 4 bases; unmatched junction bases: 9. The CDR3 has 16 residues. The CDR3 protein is CASSRQGNRGYNEQFF. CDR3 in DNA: TGTGCCAGCAGCCGACAGGGGAATAGAGGGTACAATGAGCAGTTCTTC.

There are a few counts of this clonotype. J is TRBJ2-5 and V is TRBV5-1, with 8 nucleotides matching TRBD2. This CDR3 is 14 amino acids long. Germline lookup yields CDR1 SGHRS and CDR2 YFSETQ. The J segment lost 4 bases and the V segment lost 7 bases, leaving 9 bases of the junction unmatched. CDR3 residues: CASAGGRLVETQYF. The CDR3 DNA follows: TGCGCCAGCGCCGGCGGGAGGCTCGTAGAGACCCAGTACTTC.

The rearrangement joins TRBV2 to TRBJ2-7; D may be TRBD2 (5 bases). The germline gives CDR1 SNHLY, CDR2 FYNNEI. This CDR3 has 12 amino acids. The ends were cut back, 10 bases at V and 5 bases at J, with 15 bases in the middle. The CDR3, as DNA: TGTGCCACAGGACTGAGGTTCAACGAGCAGTACTTC. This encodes CATGLRFNEQYF.

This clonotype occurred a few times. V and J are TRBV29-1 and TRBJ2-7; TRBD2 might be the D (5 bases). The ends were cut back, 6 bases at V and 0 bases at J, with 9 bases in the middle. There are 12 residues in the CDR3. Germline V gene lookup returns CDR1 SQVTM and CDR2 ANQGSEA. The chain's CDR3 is CSVSGSSYEQYF. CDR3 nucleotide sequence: TGCAGCGTGAGCGGCAGCTCCTACGAGCAGTACTTC.

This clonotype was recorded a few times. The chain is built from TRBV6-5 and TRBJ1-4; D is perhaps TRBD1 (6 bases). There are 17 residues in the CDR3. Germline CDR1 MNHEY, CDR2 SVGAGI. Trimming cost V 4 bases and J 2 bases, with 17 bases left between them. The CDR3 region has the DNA TGTGCCAGCAGTTCCCCGGCAGGGGATCAGACTAATGAAAAACTGTTTTTT. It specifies CASSSPAGDQTNEKLFF.